The entry below describes one T cell receptor beta chain. These data are taken from a study of glioma-infiltrating T cells after dendritic cell vaccination. The germline V gene encodes CDR1 SGHRS and CDR2 YFSETQ. Trimming shortened V by 0 bases and J by 9 bases, and 7 bases separated the two germline ends. This CDR3 has 13 residues. The sample's time point: after dendritic cell vaccination, including at tumor progression/relapse. Measured with immunoSEQ multiplex PCR; TCRdb has only the in-frame clones, and not every one. The sample holds 70,000 to 95,000 clones, roughly 84% seen once. The sequences come from blood, collected after dendritic cell vaccination. The chain has TRBV5-1 and TRBJ1-6; tentatively, D is TRBD1 (5 bases). This clonotype was obtained from a human donor with glioblastoma. The CDR3 sequence: CASSLEGISPLHF. In DNA, the CDR3 is TGCGCCAGCAGCTTGGAGGGGATTTCACCCCTCCACTTT.